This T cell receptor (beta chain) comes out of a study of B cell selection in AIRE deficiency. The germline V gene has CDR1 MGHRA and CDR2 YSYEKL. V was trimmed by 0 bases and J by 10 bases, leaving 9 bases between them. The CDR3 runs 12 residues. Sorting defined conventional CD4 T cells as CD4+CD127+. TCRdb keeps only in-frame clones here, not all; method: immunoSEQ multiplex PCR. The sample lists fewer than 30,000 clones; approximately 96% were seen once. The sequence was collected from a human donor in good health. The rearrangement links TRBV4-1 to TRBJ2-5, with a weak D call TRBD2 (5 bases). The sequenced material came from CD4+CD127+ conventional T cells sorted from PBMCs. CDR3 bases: TGCGCCAGCAGCCAAGAGGTCGGGAACCAGTACTTC. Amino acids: CASSQEVGNQYF.